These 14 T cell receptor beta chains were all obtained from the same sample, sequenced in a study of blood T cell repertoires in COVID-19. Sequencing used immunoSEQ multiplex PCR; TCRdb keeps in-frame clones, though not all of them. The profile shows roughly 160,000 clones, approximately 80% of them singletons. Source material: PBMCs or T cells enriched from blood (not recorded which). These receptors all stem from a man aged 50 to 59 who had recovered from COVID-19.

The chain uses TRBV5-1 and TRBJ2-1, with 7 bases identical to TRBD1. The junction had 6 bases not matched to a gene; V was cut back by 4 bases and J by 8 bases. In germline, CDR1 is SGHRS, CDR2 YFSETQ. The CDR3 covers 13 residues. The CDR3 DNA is TGCGCCAGCAGCCCCGACAGGGCCCATGAGCAGTTCTTC. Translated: CASSPDRAHEQFF.

DNA of the CDR3: TGTGCCAGCAGCTTGGGGAGGGGCTTAAACGGAAACACCATATATTTT. As protein: CASSLGRGLNGNTIYF. The V and J genes are TRBV5-6 and TRBJ1-3, with D possibly matching TRBD1 (5 bases). The CDR3 is made up of 16 amino acids. V lost 0 bases and J 4 bases, leaving 14 bases between the germline ends. From germline, CDR1 is SGHDT and CDR2 YYEEEE.

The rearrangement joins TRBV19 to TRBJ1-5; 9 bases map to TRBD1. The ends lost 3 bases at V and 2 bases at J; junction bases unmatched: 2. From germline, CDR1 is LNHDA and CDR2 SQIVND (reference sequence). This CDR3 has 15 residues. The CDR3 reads CASSIGDRGNQPQHF. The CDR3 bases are TGTGCCAGTAGTATCGGGGACAGGGGCAATCAGCCCCAGCATTTT. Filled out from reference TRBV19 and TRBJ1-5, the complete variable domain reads DGGITQSPKYLFRKEGQNVTLSCEQNLNHDAMYWYRQDPGQGLRLIYYSQIVNDFQKGDIAEGYSVSREKKESFPLTVTSAQKNPTAFYLCASSIGDRGNQPQHFGDGTRLSIL.

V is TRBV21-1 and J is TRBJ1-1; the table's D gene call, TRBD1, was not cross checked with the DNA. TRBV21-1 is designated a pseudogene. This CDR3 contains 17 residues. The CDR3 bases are TGTGCCAGCAGGAAAGCGGGGGACAACACCGGGAACACTGAAGCTTTCTTT. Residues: CASRKAGDNTGNTEAFF.

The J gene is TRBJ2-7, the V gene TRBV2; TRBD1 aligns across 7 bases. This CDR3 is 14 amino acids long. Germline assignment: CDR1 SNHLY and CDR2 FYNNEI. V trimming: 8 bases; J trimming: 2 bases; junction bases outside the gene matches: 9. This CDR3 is CASGDRGITYEQYF. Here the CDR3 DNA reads TGTGCCAGCGGGGACAGAGGAATTACCTACGAGCAGTACTTC.

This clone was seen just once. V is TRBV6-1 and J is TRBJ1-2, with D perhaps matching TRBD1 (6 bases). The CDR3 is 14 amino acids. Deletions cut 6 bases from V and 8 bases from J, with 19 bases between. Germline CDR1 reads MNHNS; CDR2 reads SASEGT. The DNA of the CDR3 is TGTGCCAGCAGCGGACTTCGCGGGGGCCGCGGCTACACCTTC. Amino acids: CASSGLRGGRGYTF.

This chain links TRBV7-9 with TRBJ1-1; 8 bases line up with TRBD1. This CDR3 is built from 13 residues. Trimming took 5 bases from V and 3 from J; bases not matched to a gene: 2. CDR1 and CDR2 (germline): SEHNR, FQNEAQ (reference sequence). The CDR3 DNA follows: TGTGCCAGCAGCGCGACAGGGGACACTGAAGCTTTCTTT. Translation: CASSATGDTEAFF.

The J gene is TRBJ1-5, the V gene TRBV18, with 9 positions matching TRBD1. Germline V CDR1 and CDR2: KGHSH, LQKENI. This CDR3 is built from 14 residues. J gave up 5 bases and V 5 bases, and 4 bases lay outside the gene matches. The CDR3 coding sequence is TGTGCCAGCTCAGGACAGGGGCTAGATCAGCCCCAGCATTTT. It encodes CASSGQGLDQPQHF.

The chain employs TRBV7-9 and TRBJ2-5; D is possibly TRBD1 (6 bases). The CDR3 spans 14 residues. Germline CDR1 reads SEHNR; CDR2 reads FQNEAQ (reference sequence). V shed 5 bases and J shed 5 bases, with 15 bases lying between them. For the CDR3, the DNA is TGTGCCAGCAGCCCGCAGGGGAAGGAGGAGACCCAGTACTTC. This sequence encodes CASSPQGKEETQYF.

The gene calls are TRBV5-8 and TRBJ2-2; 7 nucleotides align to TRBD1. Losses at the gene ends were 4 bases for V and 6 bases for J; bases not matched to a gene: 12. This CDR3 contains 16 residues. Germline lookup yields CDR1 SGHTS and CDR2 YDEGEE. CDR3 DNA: TGTGCCAGCAGCCGACAGACAGGGATTTTGTCCGGGGAGCTGTTTTTT. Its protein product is CASSRQTGILSGELFF. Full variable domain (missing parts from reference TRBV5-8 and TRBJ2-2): EAGVTQSPTHLIKTRGQQATLRCSPISGHTSVYWYQQALGLGLQFLLWYDEGEERNRGNFPPRFSGRQFPNYSSELNVNALELEDSALYLCASSRQTGILSGELFFGEGSRLTVL.

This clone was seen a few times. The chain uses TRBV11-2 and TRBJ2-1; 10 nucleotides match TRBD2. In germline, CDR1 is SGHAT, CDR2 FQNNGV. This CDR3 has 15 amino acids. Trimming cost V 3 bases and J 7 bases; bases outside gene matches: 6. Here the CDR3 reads CASSLGSGGRNEQFF. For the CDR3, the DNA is TGTGCCAGCAGCTTGGGTAGCGGGGGGCGGAATGAGCAGTTCTTC.

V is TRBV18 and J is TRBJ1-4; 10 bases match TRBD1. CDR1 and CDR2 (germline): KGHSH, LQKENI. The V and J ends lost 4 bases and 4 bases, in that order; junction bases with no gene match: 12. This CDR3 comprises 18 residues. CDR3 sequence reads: CASSLRDRGPSGNEKLFF. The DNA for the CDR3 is TGTGCCAGCTCACTCCGGGACAGGGGACCCTCGGGTAATGAAAAACTGTTTTTT.

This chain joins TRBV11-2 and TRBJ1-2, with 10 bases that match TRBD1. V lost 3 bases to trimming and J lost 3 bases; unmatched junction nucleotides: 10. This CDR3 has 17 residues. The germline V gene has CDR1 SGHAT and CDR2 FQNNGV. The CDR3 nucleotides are TGTGCCAGCAGCTTGGGAGGACAGGGGGGGCTATACTATGGCTACACCTTC. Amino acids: CASSLGGQGGLYYGYTF.

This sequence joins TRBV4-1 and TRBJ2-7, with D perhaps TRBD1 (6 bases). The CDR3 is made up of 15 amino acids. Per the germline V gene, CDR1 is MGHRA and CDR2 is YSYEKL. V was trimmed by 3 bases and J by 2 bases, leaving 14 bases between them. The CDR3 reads CASSHPGTLTYEQYF. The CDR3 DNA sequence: TGCGCCAGCAGCCACCCCGGGACACTTACCTACGAGCAGTACTTC.